The source of this T cell receptor (beta chain) is a study of glioma-infiltrating T cells after dendritic cell vaccination. For the study at large: Between about 2003 and 2013, patients got autologous tumor lysate-pulsed dendritic cell vaccines.

V lost 6 bases to trimming and J lost 4 bases, with 9 bases between them. Germline V gene sequence: CDR1 SNHLY, CDR2 FYNNEI. The CDR3 extends over 12 amino acids. Primers: 60 V beta forward and 13 J beta reverse. Profiling relied on immunoSEQ multiplex PCR, and the TCRdb table lists in-frame clones only, not all of them. In the table there are 98,000 or so clones, around 80% of which are singletons. Time point here: after dendritic cell vaccination, including at tumor progression/relapse. Selection required adequate fresh-frozen tumor tissue plus more than two years' survival data. None of the glioblastoma patients had an isocitrate dehydrogenase mutation.

V usage is TRBV2 and J usage is TRBJ1-1; perhaps TRBD1 as D (5 bases). This receptor was identified in a human donor with glioblastoma. The specimen was blood, collected after dendritic cell vaccination. CDR3 residues: CASRRQFTEAFF. CDR3 nucleotides: TGTGCCAGCAGGAGACAGTTCACTGAAGCTTTCTTT.